This entry lists 16 T cell receptor beta chains sequenced from one sample in a study of T-cell reconstitution after alpha-beta-depleted transplantation in children (dated by TCRdb to 2015 to 2016). Library preparation employed PCR. Sequenced using an Illumina HiSeq 2500. Molecular barcoding was employed in the preparation of TCR libraries, with unique molecular identifiers being used to normalize TCRbeta repertoire quantification. TCRdb reprocessing: public reads trimmed at Q25 with fastp, clones called with MiXCR, in-frame beta chains kept. Each CDR3 protein appears once, grouped with its most common genes and DNA. Across this sample there are more than 300,000 distinct CDR3 sequences, with 16% seen only once. The top ten clonotypes cover about 41% of the sample. The treatment or condition tag for this specimen amounts to: allogeneic hematopoietic cell transplantation with graft depleted of TCRalphabeta T cells and CD19 B cells.

Sequenced here: PBMCs, mostly from graft donor cells, sampled 360 days after TCRalphabeta/CD19-depleted stem cell transplant. The receptors were gathered from a male patient under 10 years old who had a stem cell transplant for acute lymphoblastic leukemia, so the T cells may come from the graft donor.

This clonotype was observed at least ten times. This chain connects TRBV28 to TRBJ2-1; tentatively, D is TRBD1 (6 bases). Germline V gene lookup returns CDR1 MDHEN and CDR2 SYDVKM. V was trimmed by 3 bases and J by 4 bases, leaving 13 bases between them. The CDR3 is made up of 15 amino acids. The CDR3 reads CASSLLGARYNEQFF. The CDR3, as DNA: TGTGCCAGCAGTTTGTTGGGGGCTAGGTACAATGAGCAGTTCTTC. The complete variable domain, with remaining parts taken from reference TRBV28 and TRBJ2-1, reads DVKVTQSSRYLVKRTGEKVFLECVQDMDHENMFWYRQDPGLGLRLIYFSYDVKMKEKGDIPEGYSVSREKKERFSLILESASTNQTSMYLCASSLLGARYNEQFFGPGTRLTVL.

The genes are TRBV20-1 and TRBJ2-5; D is unresolved. V was trimmed by 3 bases and J by 5 bases, leaving 4 bases between them. The CDR3 has 10 residues. Germline V CDR1 and CDR2: DFQATT, SNEGSKA (reference sequence). CDR3 sequence reads: CSASSETQYF. The CDR3 DNA reads TGCAGTGCTAGCAGTGAGACCCAGTACTTC.

This clonotype was observed a handful of times. The chain is built from TRBV7-2 and TRBJ2-7; 12 nucleotides align to TRBD1. The germline gives CDR1 SGHTA, CDR2 FQGNSA. The CDR3 covers 17 residues. V trimming: 5 bases; J trimming: 0 bases; junction bases outside the gene matches: 8. The CDR3 protein is CASSGWDRGPFSYEQYF. CDR3 coding DNA: TGTGCCAGCAGCGGGTGGGACAGGGGGCCCTTCTCCTACGAGCAGTACTTC.

This clonotype was seen more than once but under ten times. The chain joins TRBV2 to TRBJ2-7; 13 bases align to TRBD2. The germline CDR1 and CDR2 sequences are SNHLY and FYNNEI. The ends lost 5 bases at V and 9 bases at J; junction bases unmatched: 10. CDR3 size: 15 residues. The CDR3 sequence is CASSPTSGRSSLQYF. In nucleotides, the CDR3 is TGTGCCAGCAGTCCGACTAGCGGGAGGTCCTCGTTGCAGTACTTC.

This sequence joins TRBV3-1 and TRBJ2-3; maybe TRBD2 (5 bases). V was cut by 6 bases and J by 4 bases, with 11 bases left in between. The length of the CDR3 is 13 residues. The germline gives CDR1 LGHDT, CDR2 YNNKEL (reference sequence). The CDR3 here is CASSPEGADTQYF. For the CDR3, the DNA is TGTGCCAGCAGTCCTGAGGGAGCAGATACGCAGTATTTT.

This clonotype was seen at least ten times. The CDR3 sequence is CASSKGRPGWGTQYF. CDR3 nucleotide sequence: TGTGCCAGCAGTAAAGGGCGACCGGGGTGGGGAACCCAGTACTTC. This rearrangement joins TRBV28 to TRBJ2-5; D perhaps matches TRBD2 (5 bases). Germline-derived CDR1 and CDR2 are MDHEN and SYDVKM. Trimming cost V 5 bases and J 8 bases, with 21 bases left between them. The length of the CDR3 is 15 residues.

This clonotype was recorded a few times. The V call is TRBV7-9, the J call TRBJ1-1; the D gene is possibly TRBD1 (6 bases). The germline V gene encodes CDR1 SEHNR and CDR2 FQNEAQ (reference sequence). The length of the CDR3 is 12 residues. V shed 1 base and J shed 10 bases, with 10 bases lying between them. The CDR3 region has the DNA TGTGCCAGCAGCTTAGGAACAGGGATAGCTTTCTTT. This sequence encodes CASSLGTGIAFF.

The chain links TRBV4-3 to TRBJ2-7, with D perhaps matching TRBD2 (6 bases). The CDR3 sequence is 16 residues long. Germline V gives CDR1 LGHNA, CDR2 YSLEER. V lost 0 bases and J 5 bases, leaving 17 bases between the germline ends. The CDR3 here is CASSQDWGESGHEQYF. In nucleotides, the CDR3 is TGCGCCAGCAGCCAAGATTGGGGGGAGAGCGGCCACGAGCAGTACTTC.

This clonotype was found a few times. The V gene is TRBV5-1, the J gene TRBJ2-2, with D maybe TRBD1 (6 bases). Germline CDR1 SGHRS, CDR2 YFSETQ. The CDR3 runs to 16 residues. Trimming removed 8 bases at V and 6 bases at J, with 23 bases between. CDR3 bases: TGCGCCAGGACAGATTGGGGGCTGGTCGGCTCCGGGGAGCTGTTTTTT. The encoded protein is CARTDWGLVGSGELFF.

The chain recombines TRBV18 with TRBJ1-1; perhaps TRBD1 as D (6 bases). Germline CDR1 and CDR2: KGHSH and LQKENI. CDR3 length equals 12 residues. The ends were cut back, 1 base at V and 11 bases at J, with 11 bases in the middle. This CDR3 is CASSPQGGSAFF. Written as DNA, the CDR3 is TGTGCCAGCTCACCACAGGGGGGGTCGGCTTTCTTT.

This sequence joins TRBV5-1 and TRBJ2-5; 7 bases map to TRBD1. Germline CDR1 reads SGHRS; CDR2 reads YFSETQ. The CDR3 runs to 14 residues. V lost 4 bases, J lost 2 bases, and 5 bases stayed unmatched. CDR3 bases: TGCGCCAGCAGCCTAGGGACAGCTCAAGAGACCCAGTACTTC. Translated: CASSLGTAQETQYF.

This clonotype was seen once. This chain links TRBV7-9 with TRBJ2-5; 7 bases line up with TRBD2. Germline V lookup: CDR1 SEHNR, CDR2 FQNEAQ (reference sequence). The J segment lost 5 bases and the V segment lost 3 bases, leaving 9 bases of the junction unmatched. There are 15 residues in the CDR3. The CDR3 loop is CASSFSGLGAETQYF. The CDR3 DNA reads TGTGCCAGCAGCTTCTCCGGACTAGGTGCCGAGACCCAGTACTTC.

This clonotype turned up a few times. This chain uses TRBV6-5 with TRBJ1-4, with D perhaps matching TRBD1 (6 bases). The CDR3 runs 17 residues. Trimming stripped 4 bases from V and 4 bases from J, with 19 bases between. In germline, CDR1 is MNHEY, CDR2 SVGAGI. The CDR3 here is CASSSIETTGYNEKLFF. The CDR3 bases are TGTGCCAGCAGTTCGATAGAAACGACAGGTTATAATGAAAAACTGTTTTTT.

The rearrangement links TRBV28 to TRBJ2-1; TRBD2 aligns across 9 bases. This CDR3 has 22 residues. The V gene end was trimmed by 4 bases and the J gene end by 2 bases; junction bases not matched to a gene: 24. Per germline, CDR1 MDHEN and CDR2 SYDVKM. This chain's CDR3 is CASSSRKVAGVGGSLTYNEQFF. For the CDR3, the DNA is TGTGCCAGCAGTTCCCGAAAGGTAGCGGGAGTAGGGGGCTCGCTCACCTACAATGAGCAGTTCTTC.

The chain recombines TRBV10-3 with TRBJ2-3; D unresolved. From germline, CDR1 is ENHRY and CDR2 SYGVKD. The CDR3 has 11 residues. Trimming removed 5 bases from V and 0 bases from J, with 0 bases in between. The CDR3 DNA sequence: TGTGCCATCAGTAGCACAGATACGCAGTATTTT. This encodes CAISSTDTQYF.

The DNA for the CDR3 is TGTGCCAGCAGTTTCAGGGCCAGCGGGAGGGCCAGCAATGAGCAGTTCTTC. Amino acids: CASSFRASGRASNEQFF. The chain couples TRBV12-3 or TRBV12-4 to TRBJ2-1; 10 nucleotides agree with TRBD2. CDR3 length: 17 residues. V lost 3 bases and J lost 6; bases outside the gene matches: 11.